This is a list of T cell receptor beta chains from one sample in a study of technical replicates of blood from a few donors. The data were produced by immunoSEQ multiplex PCR, yet TCRdb's version contains in-frame clones alone and is incomplete. The sample consists of about 9,400 clones, around 91% of them appearing once. Sequencing was done on a sample of PBMCs. The source of these receptors is a human donor in good health. Each CDR3 is given without its conserved first and last residue.

J gene	V gene	CDR3 protein
TRBJ2-1	TRBV30	AWSVSFYNEQF
TRBJ2-1	TRBV6-5	ASSLSGSSYNEQF
TRBJ1-2	TRBV28	ASTPLTGEYGYT
TRBJ2-7	TRBV7-8	ASSLGGGQGVYEQY
TRBJ2-1	TRBV5-5	ASSLEVAIYNEQF
TRBJ1-4	TRBV18	ATRDRGQGEKLF
TRBJ2-3	TRBV27	ASSSLGTSGQDTQY
TRBJ2-7	TRBV19	ASSNSYEQY
TRBJ1-1	TRBV30	AWSGTRGTEAF
TRBJ2-7	TRBV5-1	ASSLSGEGGGDLHYEQY
TRBJ1-2	TRBV5-1	ASSLAEGNYGYT
TRBJ2-3	TRBV7-9	ASSLGTSGHTGDTQY
TRBJ1-1	TRBV5-1	ASSLGASGTEAF
TRBJ1-3	TRBV28	ASSLHSGNTIY
TRBJ2-7	TRBV5-1	ASSLALGEEQY
TRBJ2-7	TRBV11-2	ASSLARGWFYEQY
TRBJ1-1	TRBV10-3	AITERQTTRNTEAF
TRBJ2-4	TRBV5-4	ASSLDAGAENIQY
TRBJ2-7	TRBV19	ASSRETGAYEQY
TRBJ2-3	TRBV5-5	ASSLVLAGTDTQY
TRBJ2-7	TRBV18	ASSPPVEGRTYEQY
TRBJ2-3	TRBV6-1	ASSEQDTQY
TRBJ2-1	TRBV25-1	ASSELDRNNEQF
TRBJ2-4	TRBV4-2	ASSQTTTLGDIQY
TRBJ2-5	TRBV5-4	ASSLGAGDEETQY